A selection of T cell receptor beta chains follows, all from one sample in a study of blood T cell repertoires in COVID-19. Clones were sequenced by immunoSEQ multiplex PCR, and TCRdb holds only the in-frame ones, with some missing. Altogether some 71,000 clones are present, roughly 90% being singletons, with the ten largest covering 1.5% to 2.5%. The source material was peripheral blood. The receptors derive from a young man with acute or convalescent COVID-19. Each CDR3 is given with its conserved first and last residue. A D gene is named only where the DNA matches it firmly. Where a row states a size, it is once, few, many or the class of an expanded clone; other rows omit it.

J,D,V,size,DNA,CDR3
TRBJ2-1,TRBD2,TRBV3-1/TRBV3-2,NA,TGTGCCAGCAGCCAAACACTAGCGGGGGCACTGCAGTTCTTC,CASSQTLAGALQFF
TRBJ1-1,NA,TRBV5-5,once,TGTGCCAGCAGCCCTGGGGGGACCCCGGCGGCTGAAGCTTTCTTT,CASSPGGTPAAEAFF
TRBJ1-1,NA,TRBV28,NA,TGTGCCAGCAGTTTCGGGGGGGCGCAGAAGAACACTGAAGCTTTCTTT,CASSFGGAQKNTEAFF
TRBJ2-3,NA,TRBV6-6,NA,TGTGCCAGCAGTCCCAGGGTGGATACGCAGTATTTT,CASSPRVDTQYF
TRBJ2-6,NA,TRBV19,NA,TGTGCCAGTAGTATCCAGGCTGTGTGGTCCTCTGGGGCCAACGTCCTGACTTTC,CASSIQAVWSSGANVLTF
TRBJ2-7,TRBD2,TRBV11-2,NA,TGTGCCAGCAGCTTAGGACTAGCGGGAGGGCCCGGGAGCTCCTACGAGCAGTACTTC,CASSLGLAGGPGSSYEQYF
TRBJ1-6,TRBD1,TRBV9,NA,TGTGCCAGCAGCGCAGGGGGCCCCTCCTATAATTCACCCCTCCACTTT,CASSAGGPSYNSPLHF
TRBJ1-2,NA,TRBV14,NA,TGTGCCACCACAGGACAGTTGAACTATGGCTACACCTTC,CATTGQLNYGYTF
TRBJ2-5,NA,TRBV9,NA,TGTGCCAGCAGCGTCAGTATCCAACCCCAAGAGACCCAGTACTTC,CASSVSIQPQETQYF
TRBJ1-1,NA,TRBV7-9,once,TGTGCCAGCACTAGAGGTGGGGGGAGCCCGGGGACTGAAGCTTTCTTT,CASTRGGGSPGTEAFF
TRBJ2-3,NA,TRBV27,NA,TGTGCCAGCAGTCAACGGGATACGCAGTATTTT,CASSQRDTQYF
TRBJ1-5,TRBD1,TRBV5-1,few,TGCGCCAGCAGCTTGGAGGACAGGGTGGGTAGCAATCAGCCCCAGCATTTT,CASSLEDRVGSNQPQHF
TRBJ1-3,NA,TRBV12-3/TRBV12-4,once,TGTGCCAGCAGGACCGACAAGACCATATATTTT,CASRTDKTIYF
TRBJ1-1,TRBD1,TRBV4-2,NA,TGTGCCAGCAGCCCAACGTCCTCGAACAGGGGGACTGAAGCTTTCTTT,CASSPTSSNRGTEAFF
TRBJ2-3,NA,TRBV21-1,NA,TGTGCCAGCAGCAAAGAAATCGGGTCAGGGGGAGCAGATACGCAGTATTTT,CASSKEIGSGGADTQYF
TRBJ2-1,TRBD1,TRBV10-3,NA,TGTGCCACTCGACAGGGATTGAGCAATGAGCAGTTCTTC,CATRQGLSNEQFF
TRBJ2-1,NA,TRBV5-1,NA,TGCGCCAGCAGCTATTCGGGCGGGGAGACGCAGTTCTTC,CASSYSGGETQFF
TRBJ2-1,TRBD2,TRBV3-1/TRBV3-2,NA,TGTGCCAGCAGCCGGTCGGGTAGCGGGAGGGCCCGCAATGAGCAGTTCTTC,CASSRSGSGRARNEQFF
TRBJ2-7,TRBD2,TRBV6-5,NA,TGTGCCAGCGCCGTTTCTGACAGAGCGGGGGCCGAGCAGTACTTC,CASAVSDRAGAEQYF
TRBJ1-4,TRBD1,TRBV10-3,NA,TGTGCCATCAGTGAGTCGACAGGGGGGGAAAAACTGTTTTTT,CAISESTGGEKLFF
TRBJ2-2,TRBD2,TRBV5-6,NA,TGTGCCAGCAGCCTCGACGGGACTAGCGGGGACACCGGGGAGCTGTTTTTT,CASSLDGTSGDTGELFF
TRBJ1-6,NA,TRBV9,NA,TGTGCCAGCAGCCCGGGGACACCCAATTCACCCCTCCACTTT,CASSPGTPNSPLHF
TRBJ1-4,TRBD1,TRBV3-1/TRBV3-2,NA,TGTGCCAGCAGCCAGCGACAGGGGATTGGAAAACTGTTTTTT,CASSQRQGIGKLFF
TRBJ1-1,NA,TRBV19,NA,TGTGCCAGTAGTAGGACCAGGAGGGATCAAGCTTTCTTT,CASSRTRRDQAFF
TRBJ2-3,NA,TRBV20-1,NA,TGCAGTGCTCAGGGTTCAGATACGCAGTATTTT,CSAQGSDTQYF
TRBJ2-7,TRBD2,TRBV20-1,NA,TGCAGTGCTAGTGGACTAGCGGGAGGGCCCCTCGAGCAGTACTTC,CSASGLAGGPLEQYF
TRBJ1-3,TRBD1,TRBV2,NA,TGTGCCAGCAGGGTCGACAGGGGATCCGGAAACACCATATATTTT,CASRVDRGSGNTIYF
TRBJ2-1,TRBD2,TRBV18,NA,TGTGCCAGCTCACCAGGACTAGCTTCTGAGCAGTTCTTC,CASSPGLASEQFF
TRBJ2-1,TRBD2,TRBV9,NA,TGTGCCAGCAGCGTAGGACCTAGCGGGAGGTTGCGGGGCAATGAGCAGTTCTTC,CASSVGPSGRLRGNEQFF
TRBJ1-1,TRBD1,TRBV15,NA,TGTGCCACCAGCTTGCACAGGGGGCTGGAGACTGAAGCTTTCTTT,CATSLHRGLETEAFF
TRBJ1-4,TRBD1,TRBV18,NA,TGTGCCAGCTCTACAGGGGGCTCGGATGAAAAACTGTTTTTT,CASSTGGSDEKLFF
TRBJ2-1,TRBD1,TRBV6-1,NA,TGTGCCAGCAGTCCCGGGGACAGTCTATACAATGAGCAGTTCTTC,CASSPGDSLYNEQFF
TRBJ2-5,TRBD2,TRBV5-6,NA,TGTGCCAGCAGTCCTCGGGGGGGGCGAGTCGGAGAGACCCAGTACTTC,CASSPRGGRVGETQYF
TRBJ1-1,NA,TRBV7-9,once,TGTGCCAGCAGCTTAACCGGACAGAACACTGAAGCTTTCTTT,CASSLTGQNTEAFF
TRBJ2-2,NA,TRBV24-1,NA,TGTGCCACCACAAAAGCCCGTCGCTTAGTGTGTCTAGGTGTGGGCGGGGAGCTGTTTTTT,CATTKARRLVCLGVGGELFF
TRBJ1-2,NA,TRBV18,NA,TGTGCCAGCTCACCAGAGGGAATGACTGGCTACACCTTC,CASSPEGMTGYTF
TRBJ2-1,TRBD1,TRBV27,once,TGTGCCAGCAGTCCCGAGACAGGGGATGGATCCAATGAGCAGTTCTTC,CASSPETGDGSNEQFF
TRBJ1-4,NA,TRBV5-4,NA,TGTGCCTCACGGGGAGGAGGGGATGAAAAACTGTTTTTT,CASRGGGDEKLFF
TRBJ2-5,TRBD1,TRBV19,NA,TGTGCCAGTAGTATTTCGGGACAGGGGGAAACCCAGTACTTC,CASSISGQGETQYF
TRBJ1-5,NA,TRBV19,NA,TGTGCCAGCCTCAGGGGCGGGAGCAATCAGCCCCAGCATTTT,CASLRGGSNQPQHF
TRBJ2-5,TRBD1,TRBV6-1,NA,TGTGCCAGCAGTGTCTCCGGGACAGGGGGACCTTGGGAGACCCAGTACTTC,CASSVSGTGGPWETQYF
TRBJ2-1,NA,TRBV4-2,NA,TGTGCCAGCAGCCAAGACCCCGAGCGTTATAAGTTCTTC,CASSQDPERYKFF
TRBJ1-1,NA,TRBV7-2,NA,TGTGCCAGCAGCTCACAATTGAACACTGAAGCTTTCTTT,CASSSQLNTEAFF
TRBJ1-1,NA,TRBV6-5,NA,TGTGCCAGCAGTTCGAGGGGGACTGAAGCTTTCTTT,CASSSRGTEAFF
TRBJ1-2,NA,TRBV12-3/TRBV12-4,NA,TGTGCCAGCAGTACGGAGAGCTATGGCTACACCTTC,CASSTESYGYTF
TRBJ2-5,TRBD1,TRBV18,NA,TGTGCCAGCTCACGGTCTACAGGGGGTCAAGAGACCCAGTACTTC,CASSRSTGGQETQYF